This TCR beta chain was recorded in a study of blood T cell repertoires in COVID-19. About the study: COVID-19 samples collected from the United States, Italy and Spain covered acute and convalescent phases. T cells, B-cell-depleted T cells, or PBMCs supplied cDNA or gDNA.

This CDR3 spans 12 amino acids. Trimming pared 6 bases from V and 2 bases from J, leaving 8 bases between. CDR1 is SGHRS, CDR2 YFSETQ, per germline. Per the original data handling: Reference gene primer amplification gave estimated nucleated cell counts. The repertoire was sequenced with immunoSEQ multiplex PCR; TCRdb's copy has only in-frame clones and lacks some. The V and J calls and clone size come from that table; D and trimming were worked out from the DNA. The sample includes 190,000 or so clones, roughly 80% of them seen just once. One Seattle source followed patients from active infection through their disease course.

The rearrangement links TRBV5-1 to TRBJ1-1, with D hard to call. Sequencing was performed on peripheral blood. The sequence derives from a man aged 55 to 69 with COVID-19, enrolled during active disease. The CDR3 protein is CASKGGNTEAFF. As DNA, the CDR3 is TGCGCCAGCAAAGGAGGAAACACTGAAGCTTTCTTT.